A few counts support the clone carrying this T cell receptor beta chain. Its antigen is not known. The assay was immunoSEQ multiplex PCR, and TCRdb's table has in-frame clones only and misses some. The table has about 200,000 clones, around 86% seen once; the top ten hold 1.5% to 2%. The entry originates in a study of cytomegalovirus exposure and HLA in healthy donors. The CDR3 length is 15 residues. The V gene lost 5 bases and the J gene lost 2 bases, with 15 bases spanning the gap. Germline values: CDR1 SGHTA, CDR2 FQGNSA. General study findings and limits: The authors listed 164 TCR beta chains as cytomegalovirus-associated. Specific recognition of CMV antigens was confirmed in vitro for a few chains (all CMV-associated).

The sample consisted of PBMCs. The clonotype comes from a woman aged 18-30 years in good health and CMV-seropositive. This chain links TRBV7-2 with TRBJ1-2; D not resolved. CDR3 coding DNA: TGTGCCAGCAGCCAGCAAGGACGGGGAAACTATGGCTACACCTTC. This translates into CASSQQGRGNYGYTF.